Below, 17 T cell receptor beta chains from the same sample are listed, as sequenced in a study of T cell responses to AZD1222 COVID-19 vaccine. Clones were sequenced by immunoSEQ multiplex PCR, and TCRdb holds only the in-frame ones, with some missing. The sample lists around 120,000 clones; 80% to 95% were seen once. This specimen consisted of peripheral blood, obtained on day 0 of AZD1222 vaccination. The receptors were sampled from an adult in good health.

This sequence joins TRBV11-3 and TRBJ2-1, with no clear D. The CDR3 consists of 13 residues. V shed 2 bases and J shed 5 bases, with 7 bases lying between them. Germline lookup yields CDR1 SGHNT and CDR2 YENEEA. The DNA of the CDR3 is TGTGCCAGCAGCTTAACCAGGAACAATGAGCAGTTCTTC. This codes for CASSLTRNNEQFF.

The V gene is TRBV4-3, the J gene TRBJ2-7; D is unresolved. Germline assignment: CDR1 LGHNA and CDR2 YSLEER. V gave up 0 bases and J gave up 6 bases, with 12 bases separating them. CDR3 length equals 14 residues. The chain's CDR3 is CASSQDLRLGEQYF. The DNA of the CDR3 is TGCGCCAGCAGCCAAGATCTTCGCCTAGGCGAGCAGTACTTC.

This chain links TRBV29-1 with TRBJ2-5; 12 bases map to TRBD1. The germline CDR1 and CDR2 sequences are SQVTM and ANQGSEA. Trimming removed 5 bases from V and 7 bases from J; junction bases left unmatched: 8. The CDR3 sequence is 14 residues long. The CDR3: CSVRGTGGAGTQYF. DNA for the CDR3: TGCAGCGTTAGGGGGACAGGGGGCGCGGGGACCCAGTACTTC.

The genes are TRBV12-3 or TRBV12-4 and TRBJ2-7; 7 nucleotides line up with TRBD2. The length of the CDR3 is 13 residues. V gave up 2 bases and J gave up 6 bases; unmatched junction bases: 4. CDR3 nucleotide sequence: TGTGCCAGCAGTTTAACGTGGGGGGGCGAGCAGTACTTC. As protein: CASSLTWGGEQYF.

The V gene is TRBV19, the J gene TRBJ2-1; D is unclear. The germline CDR1 and CDR2 sequences are LNHDA and SQIVND (reference sequence). Trimming stripped 6 bases from V and 0 bases from J, with 6 bases between. This CDR3 contains 13 residues. The CDR3 loop is CASSPGSYNEQFF. The CDR3 nucleotides read TGTGCCAGTAGCCCAGGCTCCTACAATGAGCAGTTCTTC.

This clone was seen a handful of times. The chain combines TRBV6-2 or TRBV6-3 with TRBJ2-1; perhaps TRBD2 as D (6 bases). Trimming removed 2 bases at V and 10 bases at J, with 21 bases between. CDR1 is MNHEY, CDR2 SVGEGT, per germline. This CDR3 is 16 amino acids long. This chain's CDR3 is CASSYDGTSGVGEQFF. The CDR3 bases are TGTGCCAGCAGTTACGACGGGACGTCGGGGGTAGGAGAGCAGTTCTTC.

This chain joins TRBV6-6 and TRBJ2-7; D is perhaps TRBD2 (6 bases). Germline values: CDR1 MNHNY, CDR2 SVGAGI (reference sequence). The CDR3 extends over 13 amino acids. V was trimmed by 3 bases and J by 7 bases, leaving 13 bases between them. The CDR3 loop is CASSYGTALEQYF. The CDR3 nucleotides read TGTGCCAGCAGTTATGGGACTGCTTTGGAGCAGTACTTC.

This chain links TRBV10-3 with TRBJ1-1, with 7 bases aligning to TRBD1. The CDR3 sequence is 14 residues long. In germline, CDR1 is ENHRY, CDR2 SYGVKD. The trim removed 6 bases at V and 4 bases at J, leaving 8 bases unmatched. The CDR3 sequence: CAIRGNDRATEAFF. CDR3 DNA sequence: TGTGCCATCAGGGGGAATGACAGGGCCACTGAAGCTTTCTTT.

This clone was detected once. The gene calls are TRBV5-5 and TRBJ2-7; the match to TRBD2 covers 12 bases. From germline, CDR1 is SGHKS and CDR2 YYEKEE (reference sequence). The CDR3 spans 15 residues. With 4 bases clipped from V and 2 bases from J, the junction kept 4 bases outside the gene matches. The CDR3 region is CASSLGLAGTYEQYF. In nucleotides, the CDR3 is TGTGCCAGCAGCCTTGGACTAGCGGGGACCTACGAGCAGTACTTC.

This sequence joins TRBV5-6 and TRBJ1-2; D may be TRBD1 (5 bases). Trimming took off 0 bases at V and 7 bases at J, with 10 bases between the two ends. Germline CDR1 reads SGHDT; CDR2 reads YYEEEE. The CDR3 extends over 13 amino acids. CDR3 loop: CASSLVGGAGYTF. Written as DNA, the CDR3 is TGTGCCAGCAGCTTGGTGGGGGGAGCTGGCTACACCTTC.

V and J are TRBV5-4 and TRBJ1-2; a possible D gene is TRBD1 (6 bases). This CDR3 spans 15 amino acids. Trimming removed 4 bases at V and 0 bases at J, with 13 bases between. Per germline, CDR1 SGHNT and CDR2 YYREEE (reference sequence). CDR3 nucleotides: TGTGCCAGCAGCCAAAACAGGGCCACTAACTATGGCTACACCTTC. Translating gives CASSQNRATNYGYTF.

The V gene is TRBV24-1, the J gene TRBJ1-5; D not resolved. Trimming left V 9 bases short and J 1 base short, with 9 bases between. The CDR3 totals 13 residues. Germline lookup yields CDR1 KGHDR and CDR2 SFDVKD. The CDR3 spells CATSSLSNQPQHF. The CDR3 DNA reads as TGTGCCACCTCCTCATTGAGCAATCAGCCCCAGCATTTT.

The rearrangement uses TRBV7-8 and TRBJ1-2, with D tentatively TRBD1 (6 bases). Germline V gene data show CDR1 as SGHVS and CDR2 as FQNEAQ. The CDR3 covers 15 residues. The V gene lost 4 bases and the J gene lost 7 bases, with 19 bases spanning the gap. The CDR3 region is CASSSREGTRGGYTF. CDR3 DNA: TGTGCCAGCAGCTCACGGGAAGGGACACGGGGTGGCTACACCTTC. Drawing the rest from reference TRBV7-8 and TRBJ1-2, the complete variable domain is GAGVSQSPRYKVAKRGQDVALRCDPISGHVSLFWYQQALGQGPEFLTYFQNEAQLDKSGLPSDRFFAERPEGSVSTLKIQRTQQEDSAVYLCASSSREGTRGGYTFGSGTRLTVV.

The V and J genes are TRBV30 and TRBJ1-2; the match to TRBD1 covers 9 bases. CDR1 GTSNPN and CDR2 SVGIG come from the germline V gene (reference sequence). Trimming cost V 3 bases and J 1 base; bases outside gene matches: 6. The CDR3 extends over 15 amino acids. The CDR3 is CAWRNRQGVNYGYTF. CDR3 DNA sequence: TGTGCCTGGAGGAACAGACAGGGGGTTAACTATGGCTACACCTTC.

The chain recombines TRBV28 with TRBJ1-5; D uncertain. Trimming left V 6 bases short and J 5 bases short, with 8 bases between. The CDR3 runs 12 residues. Germline-derived CDR1 and CDR2 are MDHEN and SYDVKM. CDR3 in DNA: TGTGCCAGCAGAACGGGATATCAGCCCCAGCATTTT. As protein: CASRTGYQPQHF. Using reference TRBV28 and TRBJ1-5 for the parts outside the CDR3, the full variable domain is DVKVTQSSRYLVKRTGEKVFLECVQDMDHENMFWYRQDPGLGLRLIYFSYDVKMKEKGDIPEGYSVSREKKERFSLILESASTNQTSMYLCASRTGYQPQHFGDGTRLSIL.

This clone was picked up one time. The sample carries other DNA sequences with the same CDR3. This chain links TRBV11-3 with TRBJ1-1; no reliable D call. The CDR3 contains 13 residues. Trimming removed 1 base from V and 0 bases from J, with 3 bases in between. Germline CDR1 SGHNT, CDR2 YENEEA. The CDR3 sequence: CASSLGVNTEAFF. The CDR3 DNA follows: TGTGCCAGCAGCTTAGGCGTGAACACTGAAGCTTTCTTT.

V usage is TRBV13 and J usage is TRBJ2-7; 9 bases line up with TRBD2. Germline V CDR1 and CDR2: PRHDT, FYEKMQ (reference sequence). CDR3 length: 17 residues. Losses at the gene ends were 3 bases for V and 2 bases for J; bases not matched to a gene: 11. The CDR3 DNA reads TGTGCCAGCAGCTTGGCTGGTGTAGCGGGGGCCACCTACGAGCAGTACTTC. Protein sequence: CASSLAGVAGATYEQYF.